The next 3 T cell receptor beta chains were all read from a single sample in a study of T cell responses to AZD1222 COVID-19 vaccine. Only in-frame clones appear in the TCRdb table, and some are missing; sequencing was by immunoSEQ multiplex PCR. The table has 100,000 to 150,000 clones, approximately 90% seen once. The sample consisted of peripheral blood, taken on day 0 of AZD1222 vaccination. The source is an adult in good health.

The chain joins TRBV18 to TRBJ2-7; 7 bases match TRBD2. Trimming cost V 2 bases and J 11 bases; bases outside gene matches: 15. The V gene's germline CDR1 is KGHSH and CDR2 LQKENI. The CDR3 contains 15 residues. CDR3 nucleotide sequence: TGTGCCAGCTCACCATCCCCGGGCGGGGGAACTAAAGAGTACTTC. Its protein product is CASSPSPGGGTKEYF.

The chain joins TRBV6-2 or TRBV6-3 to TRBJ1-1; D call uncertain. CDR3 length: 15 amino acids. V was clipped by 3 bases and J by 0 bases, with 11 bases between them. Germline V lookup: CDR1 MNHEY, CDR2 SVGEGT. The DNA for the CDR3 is TGTGCCAGCAGTTATGAGACACCCGTGAACACTGAAGCTTTCTTT. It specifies CASSYETPVNTEAFF.

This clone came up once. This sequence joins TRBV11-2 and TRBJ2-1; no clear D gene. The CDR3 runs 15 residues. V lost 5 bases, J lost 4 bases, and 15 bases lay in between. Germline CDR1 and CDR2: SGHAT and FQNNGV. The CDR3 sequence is CASSTSLSRYNEQFF. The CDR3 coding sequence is TGTGCCAGCAGCACCTCATTATCACGGTACAATGAGCAGTTCTTC. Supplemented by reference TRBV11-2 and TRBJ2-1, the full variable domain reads EAGVAQSPRYKIIEKRQSVAFWCNPISGHATLYWYQQILGQGPKLLIQFQNNGVVDDSQLPKDRFSAERLKGVDSTLKIQPAKLEDSAVYLCASSTSLSRYNEQFFGPGTRLTVL.